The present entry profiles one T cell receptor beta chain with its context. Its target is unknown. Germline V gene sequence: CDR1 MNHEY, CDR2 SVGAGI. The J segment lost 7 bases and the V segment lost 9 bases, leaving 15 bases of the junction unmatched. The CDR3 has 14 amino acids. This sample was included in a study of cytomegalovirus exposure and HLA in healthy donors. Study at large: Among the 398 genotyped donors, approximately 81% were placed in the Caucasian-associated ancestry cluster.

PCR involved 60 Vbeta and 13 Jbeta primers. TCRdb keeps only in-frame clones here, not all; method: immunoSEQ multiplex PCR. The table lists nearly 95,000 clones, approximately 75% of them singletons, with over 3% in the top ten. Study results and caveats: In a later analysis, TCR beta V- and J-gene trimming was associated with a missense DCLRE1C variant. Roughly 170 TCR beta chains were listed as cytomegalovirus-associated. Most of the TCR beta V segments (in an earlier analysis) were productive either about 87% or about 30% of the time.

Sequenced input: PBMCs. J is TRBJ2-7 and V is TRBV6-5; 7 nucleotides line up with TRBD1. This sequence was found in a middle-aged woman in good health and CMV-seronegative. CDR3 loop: CASGRPGQSREQYF. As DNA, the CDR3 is TGTGCCAGTGGGCGGCCGGGACAGTCGAGGGAGCAGTACTTC.